The sequence of this T cell receptor (beta chain) was determined in a study of cytomegalovirus exposure and HLA in healthy donors. Study conclusions and caveats: In an earlier analysis, most TCR beta V segments were productive about 87% or about 30% of the time. Researchers reported in a later analysis that common viral pathogens appeared linked to several top clusters.

Turning to this clone: Its antigen is unknown.

A multiplex PCR was run with 60 Vbeta primers and 13 Jbeta primers. The protocol was immunoSEQ multiplex PCR, while the TCRdb copy is restricted to in-frame clones and leaves out a portion. The sample has over 100,000 clones, less than 90% seen once; the top ten hold 2.5% to 3%. This sequence was found in a man between 35 and 55 years old in good health and CMV-seronegative. Material for sequencing was PBMCs.

The CDR3 loop reads CASSYEGGYGYTF. The CDR3 nucleotides are TGTGCCAGCAGTTACGAGGGAGGCTATGGCTACACCTTC. The chain is built from TRBV6-5 and TRBJ1-2; D gene unclear. The CDR3 has 13 residues. Germline assignment: CDR1 MNHEY and CDR2 SVGAGI. With 2 bases removed from V and 4 bases from J, the gap between germline ends came to 8 bases.